The sequence of this T cell receptor beta chain was determined in a study of blood T cell repertoires in COVID-19. Background on the study: From the United States, Italy and Spain came samples of acute and convalescent COVID-19.

CDR1 is MNHEY and CDR2 is SMNVEV in the germline V gene (reference sequence). J lost 12 bases, V lost 0 bases, and 1 base had no gene match. The CDR3 is 14 amino acids. This table comes from immunoSEQ multiplex PCR, and its TCRdb copy is limited to in-frame clones, with some not included. Seen here are 300,000 or so clones, around 82% observed once, and the top ten hold about 1.2%. Sequencing input: peripheral blood. The receptor was isolated from a woman aged 45-60 years with acute or convalescent COVID-19. The chain carries TRBV27 and TRBJ2-5; TRBD2 matches at 16 bases. The CDR3 nucleotides read TGTGCCAGCAGTTTATCGGGACTAGCGGGAGGGGAGTACTTC. As protein: CASSLSGLAGGEYF.